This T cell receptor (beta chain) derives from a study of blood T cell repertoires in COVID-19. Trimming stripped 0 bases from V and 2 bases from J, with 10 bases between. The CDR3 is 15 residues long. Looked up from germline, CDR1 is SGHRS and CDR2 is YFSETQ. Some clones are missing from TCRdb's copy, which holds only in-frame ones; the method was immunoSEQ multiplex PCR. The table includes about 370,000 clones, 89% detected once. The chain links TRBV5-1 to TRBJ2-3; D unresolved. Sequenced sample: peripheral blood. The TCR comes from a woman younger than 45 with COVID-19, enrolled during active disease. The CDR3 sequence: CASSLEGRFTDTQYF. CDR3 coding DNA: TGCGCCAGCAGCTTGGAAGGCAGGTTCACAGATACGCAGTATTTT.